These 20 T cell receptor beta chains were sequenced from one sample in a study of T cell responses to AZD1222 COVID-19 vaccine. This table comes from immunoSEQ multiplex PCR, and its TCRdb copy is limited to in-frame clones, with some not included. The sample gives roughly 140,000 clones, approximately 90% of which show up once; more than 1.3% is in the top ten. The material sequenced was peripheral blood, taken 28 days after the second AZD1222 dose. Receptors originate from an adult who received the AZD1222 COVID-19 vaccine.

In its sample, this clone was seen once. The CDR3 coding sequence is TGTGCCTGCGCGGAGGGGTCAGTTTTGAACACTGAAGCTTTCTTT. Translating it yields CACAEGSVLNTEAFF. The chain joins TRBV30 to TRBJ1-1; perhaps TRBD1 as D (5 bases). The CDR3 length is 15 residues. CDR1 and CDR2 from the germline V gene are GTSNPN and SVGIG (reference sequence). V lost 6 bases and J lost 0, with 17 bases in between.

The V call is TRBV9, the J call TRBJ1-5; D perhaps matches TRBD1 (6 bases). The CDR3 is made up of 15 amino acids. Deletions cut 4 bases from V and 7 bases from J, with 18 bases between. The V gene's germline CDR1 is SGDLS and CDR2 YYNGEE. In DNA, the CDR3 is TGTGCCAGCAGCCCCGACCAGGGGTCTCTCCAGCCCCAGCATTTT. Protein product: CASSPDQGSLQPQHF.

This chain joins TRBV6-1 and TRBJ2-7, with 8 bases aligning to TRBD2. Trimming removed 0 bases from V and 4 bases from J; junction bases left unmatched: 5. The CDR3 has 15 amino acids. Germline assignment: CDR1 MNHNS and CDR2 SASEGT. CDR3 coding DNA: TGTGCCAGCAGTGAAGCTCGAGCGGGAGATTACGAGCAGTACTTC. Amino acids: CASSEARAGDYEQYF.

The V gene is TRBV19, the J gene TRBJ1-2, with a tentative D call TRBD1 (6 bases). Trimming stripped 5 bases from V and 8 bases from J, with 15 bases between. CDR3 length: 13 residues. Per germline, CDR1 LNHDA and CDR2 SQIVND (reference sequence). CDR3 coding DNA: TGTGCCAGTAGTCCCACTTACGACAGGGGCTACACCTTC. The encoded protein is CASSPTYDRGYTF.

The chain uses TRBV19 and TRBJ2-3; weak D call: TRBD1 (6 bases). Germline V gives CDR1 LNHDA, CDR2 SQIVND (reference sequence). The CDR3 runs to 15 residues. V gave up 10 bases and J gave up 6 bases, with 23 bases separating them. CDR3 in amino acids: CATARGRVSLDTQYF. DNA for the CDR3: TGTGCCACAGCCAGGGGTCGCGTCAGCCTGGATACGCAGTATTTT. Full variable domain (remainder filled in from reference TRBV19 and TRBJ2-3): DGGITQSPKYLFRKEGQNVTLSCEQNLNHDAMYWYRQDPGQGLRLIYYSQIVNDFQKGDIAEGYSVSREKKESFPLTVTSAQKNPTAFYLCATARGRVSLDTQYFGPGTRLTVL.

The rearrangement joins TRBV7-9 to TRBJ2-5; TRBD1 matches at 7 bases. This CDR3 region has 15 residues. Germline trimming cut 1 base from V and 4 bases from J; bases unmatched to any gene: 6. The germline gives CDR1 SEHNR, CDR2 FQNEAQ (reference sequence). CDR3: CASSLVGTVGETQYF. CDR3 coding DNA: TGTGCCAGCAGCTTAGTGGGGACAGTGGGAGAGACCCAGTACTTC.

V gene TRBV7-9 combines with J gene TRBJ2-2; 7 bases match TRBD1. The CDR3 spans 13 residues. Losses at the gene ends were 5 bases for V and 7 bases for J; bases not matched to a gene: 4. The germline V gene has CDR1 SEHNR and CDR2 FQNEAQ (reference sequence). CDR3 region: CASSRQGNGELFF. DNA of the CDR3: TGTGCCAGCAGCCGACAGGGTAACGGGGAGCTGTTTTTT.

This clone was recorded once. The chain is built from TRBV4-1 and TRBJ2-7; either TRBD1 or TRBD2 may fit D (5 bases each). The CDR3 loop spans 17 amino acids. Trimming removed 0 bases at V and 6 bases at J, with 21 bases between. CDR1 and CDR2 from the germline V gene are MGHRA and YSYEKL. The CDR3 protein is CASSQDQGTILRGEQYF. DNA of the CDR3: TGCGCCAGCAGCCAAGATCAGGGAACAATTTTGAGGGGCGAGCAGTACTTC.

CDR3: CASRQLGGNIQYF. CDR3 coding DNA: TGTGCCAGCAGACAACTGGGGGGGAACATTCAGTACTTC. The gene calls are TRBV6-5 and TRBJ2-4; TRBD2 matches 7 bases. The CDR3 runs 13 residues. V lost 6 bases to trimming and J lost 7 bases; unmatched junction nucleotides: 6. The V gene's germline CDR1 is MNHEY and CDR2 SVGAGI.

Here the CDR3 reads CAISEEVGNSPLHF. CDR3 nucleotide sequence: TGTGCCATCAGTGAGGAAGTAGGTAATTCACCCCTCCACTTT. The chain carries TRBV10-3 and TRBJ1-6; D gene unclear. This CDR3 spans 14 amino acids. Trimming cost V 2 bases and J 6 bases, with 8 bases left between them. Germline CDR1 and CDR2: ENHRY and SYGVKD.

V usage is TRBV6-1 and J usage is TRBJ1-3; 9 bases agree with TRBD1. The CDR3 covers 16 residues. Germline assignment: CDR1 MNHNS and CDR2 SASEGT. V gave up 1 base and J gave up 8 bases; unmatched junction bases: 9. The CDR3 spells CASSEGMGQGRDTIYF. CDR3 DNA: TGTGCCAGCAGTGAAGGGATGGGACAGGGTAGGGACACCATATATTTT.

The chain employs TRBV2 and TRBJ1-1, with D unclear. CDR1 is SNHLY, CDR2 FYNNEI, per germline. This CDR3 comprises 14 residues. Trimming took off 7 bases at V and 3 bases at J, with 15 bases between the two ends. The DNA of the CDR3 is TGTGCCAGCATTATACAACCCGGGGACACTGAAGCTTTCTTT. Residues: CASIIQPGDTEAFF. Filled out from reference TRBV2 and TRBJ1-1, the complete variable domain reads EPEVTQTPSHQVTQMGQEVILRCVPISNHLYFYWYRQILGQKVEFLVSFYNNEISEKSEIFDDQFSVERPDGSNFTLKIRSTKLEDSAMYFCASIIQPGDTEAFFGQGTRLTVV.

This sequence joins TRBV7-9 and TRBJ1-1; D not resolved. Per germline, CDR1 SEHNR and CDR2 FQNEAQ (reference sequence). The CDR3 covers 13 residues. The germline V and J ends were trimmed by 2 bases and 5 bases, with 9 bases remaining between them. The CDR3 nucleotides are TGTGCCAGCAGCTTAAAGTCGATAACTGAAGCTTTCTTT. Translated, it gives CASSLKSITEAFF.

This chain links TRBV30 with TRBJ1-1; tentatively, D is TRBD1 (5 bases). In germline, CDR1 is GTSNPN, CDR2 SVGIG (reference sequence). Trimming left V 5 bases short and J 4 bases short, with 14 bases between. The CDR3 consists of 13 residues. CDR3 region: CAWALFGGTEAFF. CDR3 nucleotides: TGTGCCTGGGCCCTCTTCGGGGGCACTGAAGCTTTCTTT.

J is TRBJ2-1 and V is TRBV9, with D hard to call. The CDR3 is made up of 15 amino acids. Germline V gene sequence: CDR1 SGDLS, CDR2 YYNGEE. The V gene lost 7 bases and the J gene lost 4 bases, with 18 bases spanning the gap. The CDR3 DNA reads TGTGCCAGCGCCCCAGGTTATGACTCTTACAATGAGCAGTTCTTC. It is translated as CASAPGYDSYNEQFF.

The CDR3 region is CSVIGLAGSYEQYF. CDR3 coding DNA: TGCAGCGTTATTGGACTAGCGGGGTCCTACGAGCAGTACTTC. V gene TRBV29-1 combines with J gene TRBJ2-7, with 12 bases identical to TRBD2. This CDR3 contains 14 residues. J lost 1 base, V lost 5 bases, and 3 bases had no gene match. Germline V CDR1 and CDR2: SQVTM, ANQGSEA.

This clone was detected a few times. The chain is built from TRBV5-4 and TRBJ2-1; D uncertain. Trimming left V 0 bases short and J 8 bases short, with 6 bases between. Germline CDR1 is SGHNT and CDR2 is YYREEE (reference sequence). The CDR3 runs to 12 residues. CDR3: CASSLGPDEQFF. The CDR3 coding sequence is TGTGCCAGCAGCTTGGGGCCCGATGAGCAGTTCTTC.

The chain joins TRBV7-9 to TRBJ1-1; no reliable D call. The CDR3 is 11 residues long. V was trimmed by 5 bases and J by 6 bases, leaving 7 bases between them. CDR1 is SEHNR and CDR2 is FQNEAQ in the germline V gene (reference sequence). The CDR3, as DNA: TGTGCCAGCAGCCGTATACCTGAAGCTTTCTTT. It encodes CASSRIPEAFF.

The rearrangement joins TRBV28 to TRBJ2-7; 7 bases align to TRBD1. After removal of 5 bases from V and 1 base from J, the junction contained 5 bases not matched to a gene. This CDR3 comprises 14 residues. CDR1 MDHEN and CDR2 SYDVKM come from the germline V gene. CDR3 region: CASSTRDSSYEQYF. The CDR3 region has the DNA TGTGCCAGCAGTACCCGGGACAGTTCCTACGAGCAGTACTTC. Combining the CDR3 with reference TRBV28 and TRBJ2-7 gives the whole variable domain DVKVTQSSRYLVKRTGEKVFLECVQDMDHENMFWYRQDPGLGLRLIYFSYDVKMKEKGDIPEGYSVSREKKERFSLILESASTNQTSMYLCASSTRDSSYEQYFGPGTRLTVT.

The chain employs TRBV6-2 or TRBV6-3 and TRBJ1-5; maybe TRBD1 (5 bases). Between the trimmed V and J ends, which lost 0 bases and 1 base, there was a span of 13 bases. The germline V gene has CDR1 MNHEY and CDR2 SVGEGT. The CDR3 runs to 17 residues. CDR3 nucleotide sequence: TGTGCCAGCAGTTACTCGACAGCCCAGATCAGCAATCAGCCCCAGCATTTT. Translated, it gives CASSYSTAQISNQPQHF.